The rows below give T cell receptor beta chains drawn from one sample of a study of identical twins. Each CDR3 protein gets one entry after TCRdb re-called the 5' RACE reads with MiXCR. The repertoire consists of about 720,000 distinct CDR3 sequences, with around 8.3% occurring once and the leading ten covering 0.75% to 1%. This sample was also put to use in a study of yellow fever vaccine responses in identical twins.

The sequencing sample was made of PBMCs. The receptor source for this set is a woman aged 18-29 years in good health. CDR3s include the opening cysteine and the closing phenylalanine or tryptophan. A D gene is named only where the DNA matches it firmly. A row's size may be missing; if present it is once, few, many or a size class.

v_call: TRBV5-1; clone_size: few; j_call: TRBJ2-7; d_call: NA; cdr3_length: 13; cdr3_nt: TGCGCCAGCAGCTTGGGATTTGGGGACGAGCAGTACTTC; cdr3_aa: CASSLGFGDEQYF
v_call: TRBV20-1; clone_size: few; j_call: TRBJ2-7; d_call: NA; cdr3_length: 12; cdr3_nt: TGCAGTGCTAGCTTGGACGGATACGAGCAGTACTTC; cdr3_aa: CSASLDGYEQYF
v_call: TRBV12-3/TRBV12-4; clone_size: NA; j_call: TRBJ2-7; d_call: TRBD2; cdr3_length: 16; cdr3_nt: TGTGCCAGCAGTCCCTATAGCGGGGGGGGCAACTACGAGCAGTACTTC; cdr3_aa: CASSPYSGGGNYEQYF
v_call: TRBV19; clone_size: many; j_call: TRBJ2-1; d_call: NA; cdr3_length: 13; cdr3_nt: TGTGCCAGTAGTGTAAACAGATACAATGAGCAGTTCTTC; cdr3_aa: CASSVNRYNEQFF
v_call: TRBV28; clone_size: NA; j_call: TRBJ2-1; d_call: NA; cdr3_length: 14; cdr3_nt: TGTGCCAGCAAGGGGTCCATCTCCTACAATGAGCAGTTCTTC; cdr3_aa: CASKGSISYNEQFF
v_call: TRBV7-2; clone_size: many; j_call: TRBJ1-2; d_call: TRBD1; cdr3_length: 17; cdr3_nt: TGTGCCAGCAGCCATGGGACAGGGGGCGCGAAAGGGTATGGCTACACCTTC; cdr3_aa: CASSHGTGGAKGYGYTF
v_call: TRBV11-1; clone_size: few; j_call: TRBJ2-4; d_call: TRBD2; cdr3_length: 21; cdr3_nt: TGTGCCAGCAGCCCCCAAACTCAGACTAGCGGGAGGGCCCTAGCCAAAAACATTCAGTACTTC; cdr3_aa: CASSPQTQTSGRALAKNIQYF
v_call: TRBV6-5; clone_size: NA; j_call: TRBJ1-1; d_call: NA; cdr3_length: 14; cdr3_nt: TGTGCCAGCAGTTACTCCGCTGCGGGAGATGAAGCTTTCTTT; cdr3_aa: CASSYSAAGDEAFF
v_call: TRBV13; clone_size: NA; j_call: TRBJ2-7; d_call: TRBD2; cdr3_length: 17; cdr3_nt: TGTGCCAGCAGCTTAGGCCCCCTCGGGGGGTCCTCCTACGAGCAGTACTTC; cdr3_aa: CASSLGPLGGSSYEQYF
v_call: TRBV12-3/TRBV12-4; clone_size: many; j_call: TRBJ2-1; d_call: TRBD2; cdr3_length: 12; cdr3_nt: TGTGCCAGCAGCCTAGCGGGAGGTAGTGAGTTCTTC; cdr3_aa: CASSLAGGSEFF
v_call: TRBV20-1; clone_size: few; j_call: TRBJ2-7; d_call: TRBD1; cdr3_length: 14; cdr3_nt: TGCAGTGCTCCCGGACAGGGGGAAGCCTACGAGCAGTACTTC; cdr3_aa: CSAPGQGEAYEQYF
v_call: TRBV5-6; clone_size: few; j_call: TRBJ2-7; d_call: NA; cdr3_length: 14; cdr3_nt: TGTGCCAGCAGCTTGTTTTACGGGAACTACGAGCAGTACTTC; cdr3_aa: CASSLFYGNYEQYF
v_call: TRBV6-2/TRBV6-3; clone_size: few; j_call: TRBJ2-3; d_call: NA; cdr3_length: 14; cdr3_nt: TGTGCCAGCACCGACACGACCAGCACAGATACGCAGTATTTT; cdr3_aa: CASTDTTSTDTQYF
v_call: TRBV7-9; clone_size: few; j_call: TRBJ2-1; d_call: TRBD1; cdr3_length: 16; cdr3_nt: TGTGCCAGCAGCCCTGGGACAGGGATTCAATACAATGAGCAGTTCTTC; cdr3_aa: CASSPGTGIQYNEQFF
v_call: TRBV10-3; clone_size: many; j_call: TRBJ2-6; d_call: NA; cdr3_length: 14; cdr3_nt: TGTGCCATCCTAGGGGGGGCTGGGGCCAACGTCCTGACTTTC; cdr3_aa: CAILGGAGANVLTF
v_call: TRBV11-2; clone_size: NA; j_call: TRBJ2-7; d_call: TRBD2; cdr3_length: 15; cdr3_nt: TGTGCCAGCAGCTTAGGTCGGGGGGACCCCTACGAGCAGTACTTC; cdr3_aa: CASSLGRGDPYEQYF
v_call: TRBV5-1; clone_size: few; j_call: TRBJ2-1; d_call: TRBD2; cdr3_length: 15; cdr3_nt: TGCGCCAGCAGCTGGAGCGGGGGGGCTTTGGATGAGCAGTTCTTC; cdr3_aa: CASSWSGGALDEQFF
v_call: TRBV15; clone_size: NA; j_call: TRBJ2-1; d_call: TRBD1; cdr3_length: 14; cdr3_nt: TGTGCCACCAGCGGACCGACAGGGTTAGTTGAGCAGTTCTTC; cdr3_aa: CATSGPTGLVEQFF
v_call: TRBV20-1; clone_size: NA; j_call: TRBJ2-1; d_call: TRBD2; cdr3_length: 13; cdr3_nt: TGCAGTGCTAGAAGCGTAAGCGGGAGAGAGCAGTTCTTC; cdr3_aa: CSARSVSGREQFF
v_call: TRBV12-3/TRBV12-4; clone_size: many; j_call: TRBJ2-1; d_call: TRBD2; cdr3_length: 13; cdr3_nt: TGTGCCAGCAGCAAGCACGGGGGGGCTGAGCAGTTCTTC; cdr3_aa: CASSKHGGAEQFF
v_call: TRBV5-6; clone_size: few; j_call: TRBJ2-1; d_call: NA; cdr3_length: 17; cdr3_nt: TGTGCCAGCAGCTTCTGGGTTAGGGCAGAAGACTACAATGAGCAGTTCTTC; cdr3_aa: CASSFWVRAEDYNEQFF
v_call: TRBV7-2; clone_size: NA; j_call: TRBJ2-3; d_call: NA; cdr3_length: 17; cdr3_nt: TGTGCCAGCAGCCTGACCAATCGACTAGTTGGCCCAGATACGCAGTATTTT; cdr3_aa: CASSLTNRLVGPDTQYF
v_call: TRBV24-1; clone_size: NA; j_call: TRBJ2-3; d_call: NA; cdr3_length: 16; cdr3_nt: TGTGCCACCAGTGACCGAGACAGGTCCAGCACAGATACGCAGTATTTT; cdr3_aa: CATSDRDRSSTDTQYF
v_call: TRBV12-3/TRBV12-4; clone_size: NA; j_call: TRBJ2-1; d_call: NA; cdr3_length: 18; cdr3_nt: TGTGCCAGCACGCCATCCTCTCAGGGAGACCTAAGCTACAATGAGCAGTTCTTC; cdr3_aa: CASTPSSQGDLSYNEQFF
v_call: TRBV6-2/TRBV6-3; clone_size: few; j_call: TRBJ2-7; d_call: NA; cdr3_length: 16; cdr3_nt: TGTGCCAGCACCCTCATCGGGTCGGGTCTTCACCACGAGCAGTACTTC; cdr3_aa: CASTLIGSGLHHEQYF
v_call: TRBV27; clone_size: NA; j_call: TRBJ2-3; d_call: TRBD2; cdr3_length: 16; cdr3_nt: TGTGCCAGCAGCGGACTAGATACTACCCCCACAGATACGCAGTATTTT; cdr3_aa: CASSGLDTTPTDTQYF
v_call: TRBV27; clone_size: NA; j_call: TRBJ2-5; d_call: TRBD2; cdr3_length: 13; cdr3_nt: TGTGCCAGCAGTTTTGGACTAGCAGAGACCCAGTACTTC; cdr3_aa: CASSFGLAETQYF
v_call: TRBV20-1; clone_size: many; j_call: TRBJ2-1; d_call: NA; cdr3_length: 17; cdr3_nt: TGCAGTGCTAGAGATTTAAGGGCGGGGGCCCTATCAAGAGAGCAGTTCTTC; cdr3_aa: CSARDLRAGALSREQFF
v_call: TRBV20-1; clone_size: NA; j_call: TRBJ2-7; d_call: TRBD2; cdr3_length: 16; cdr3_nt: TGCAGTGCTAGACCGGCTAGCGGGAGTTTGTCCTACGAGCAGTACTTC; cdr3_aa: CSARPASGSLSYEQYF
v_call: TRBV12-3/TRBV12-4; clone_size: many; j_call: TRBJ2-3; d_call: NA; cdr3_length: 12; cdr3_nt: TGTGCCAGCAGTTCGCCCGCAGATACGCAGTATTTT; cdr3_aa: CASSSPADTQYF
v_call: TRBV6-2/TRBV6-3; clone_size: NA; j_call: TRBJ2-3; d_call: NA; cdr3_length: 14; cdr3_nt: TGTGCCAGCAGTTTACCGGGACTCACAGATACGCAGTATTTT; cdr3_aa: CASSLPGLTDTQYF
v_call: TRBV20-1; clone_size: NA; j_call: TRBJ1-6; d_call: NA; cdr3_length: 16; cdr3_nt: TGCAGTGCTAGAGATGATTACGCAGGGACGAATTCACCCCTCCACTTT; cdr3_aa: CSARDDYAGTNSPLHF
v_call: TRBV7-9; clone_size: few; j_call: TRBJ2-7; d_call: NA; cdr3_length: 15; cdr3_nt: TGTGCCAGCAGCTCCGTGGACAACCCCAACTACGAGCAGTACTTC; cdr3_aa: CASSSVDNPNYEQYF
v_call: TRBV6-2/TRBV6-3; clone_size: NA; j_call: TRBJ1-5; d_call: TRBD1; cdr3_length: 20; cdr3_nt: TGTGCCAGCAGTTACTCGATCTTGGGGCAGGGGGAGTTAGGGTACCAGCCCCAGCATTTT; cdr3_aa: CASSYSILGQGELGYQPQHF
v_call: TRBV19; clone_size: few; j_call: TRBJ2-7; d_call: TRBD1; cdr3_length: 11; cdr3_nt: TGTGCCAGTGCCAGGGGGTACGAGCAGTACTTC; cdr3_aa: CASARGYEQYF
v_call: TRBV6-5; clone_size: NA; j_call: TRBJ2-1; d_call: NA; cdr3_length: 16; cdr3_nt: TGTGCCAGCAGTTACGACCAGGCGGGACCATCCAATGAGCAGTTCTTC; cdr3_aa: CASSYDQAGPSNEQFF
v_call: TRBV11-2; clone_size: many; j_call: TRBJ2-1; d_call: TRBD1; cdr3_length: 17; cdr3_nt: TGTGCCAGCAGCTCAGACCTTGGACAGGGTATGACCAATGAGCAGTTCTTC; cdr3_aa: CASSSDLGQGMTNEQFF
v_call: TRBV5-1; clone_size: few; j_call: TRBJ2-2; d_call: NA; cdr3_length: 15; cdr3_nt: TGCGCCAGCAGCTTAGGCAGAACCTACACCGGGGAGCTGTTTTTT; cdr3_aa: CASSLGRTYTGELFF
v_call: TRBV10-3; clone_size: many; j_call: TRBJ2-3; d_call: NA; cdr3_length: 14; cdr3_nt: TGTGCCATCAGTGAGGGGGCCCGCACAGATACGCAGTATTTT; cdr3_aa: CAISEGARTDTQYF